This T cell receptor beta chain was retrieved from a study of T cell changes during pregnancy in multiple sclerosis. Germline lookup yields CDR1 SNHLY and CDR2 FYNNEI. Trimming stripped 7 bases from V and 2 bases from J, with 16 bases between. The CDR3 is 15 amino acids. Assay: immunoSEQ multiplex PCR; the TCRdb copy retains only in-frame clones and omits some. Found here are about 100,000 clones, 91% of them singletons; the top ten hold 3.5%. Material: peripheral blood, obtained after pregnancy. The V and J genes are TRBV2 and TRBJ2-3; D is perhaps TRBD2 (5 bases). The receptor was isolated from a female donor with multiple sclerosis, enrolled in a pregnancy study. The CDR3 coding sequence is TGTGCCAGCACCCCGGGCGGGTTCTCCACAGATACGCAGTATTTT. Protein product: CASTPGGFSTDTQYF.